This T cell receptor beta chain was obtained from a study of control samples from healthy donors and cancer patients. This clone was seen a handful of times. The repertoire was sequenced with immunoSEQ multiplex PCR; TCRdb's copy has only in-frame clones and lacks some. The sample contains roughly 100,000 clones, about 90% of which appear only once. With 1 base removed from V and 4 bases from J, the gap between germline ends came to 14 bases. This CDR3 is built from 17 residues. Germline assignment: CDR1 SGHVS and CDR2 FNYEAQ. The sequencing sample was made of blood. The receptor was isolated from a woman in her late teens or twenties in good health. The chain recombines TRBV7-6 with TRBJ1-6; D gene ambiguous. CDR3 amino acids: CASSLGVPTEYNSPLHF. CDR3 bases: TGTGCCAGCAGCTTAGGGGTTCCGACTGAGTATAATTCACCCCTCCACTTT.